This passage covers 24 T cell receptor beta chains from one sample sequenced in a study of response to subunit inactivated influenza vaccine. TCRdb re-called the RT-PCR reads through MiXCR, storing one row per CDR3 protein. This sample has approximately 500,000 distinct CDR3 sequences, with around 25% found just once. These records were also assigned to another study, of T cells expressing NK-cell markers. Turning to that study: UMIs were included in TCR beta cDNA generated by 5'RACE template switching.

The specimen comprised CD4+ T cells sorted from PBMCs, sampled less than 13 days after vaccination. Every receptor here comes from a man aged 45 to 65 who received an inactivated influenza vaccine.

The genes are TRBV5-1 and TRBJ1-4, with 8 bases lining up with TRBD1. Germline V gene data show CDR1 as SGHRS and CDR2 as YFSETQ. The CDR3 consists of 15 residues. V dropped 4 bases and J dropped 8; count of bases not matched to a gene: 10. The CDR3 DNA is TGCGCCAGCAGCACCTGGACAGGGAGTGAAGAAAAACTGTTTTTT. Protein sequence: CASSTWTGSEEKLFF.

The genes are TRBV7-3 and TRBJ2-1; 14 positions agree with TRBD2. The trim removed 5 bases at V and 7 bases at J, leaving 7 bases unmatched. CDR1 SGHTA and CDR2 FQGTGA come from the germline V gene. CDR3 length equals 16 residues. CDR3 sequence: CASSPTGTSGRNEQFF. CDR3 bases: TGTGCCAGCAGCCCCACCGGGACTAGCGGGAGAAATGAGCAGTTCTTC.

Notes on this clonotype: The CDR3 carries no conserved terminal phenylalanine or tryptophan, so it likely arises from a read error. The rearrangement joins TRBV5-1 to TRBJ2-1, with 11 nucleotides matching TRBD2. The CDR3 spans 17 residues. Per germline, CDR1 SGHRS and CDR2 YFSETQ. V shed 1 base, J shed 1 base, and the junction held 4 bases outside the gene matches. CDR3 DNA: TGCGCCAGCAGCTTGACTGGACTAGCGGGTTCCTACAATGAGCAGTTCCTC. Protein sequence: CASSLTGLAGSYNEQFL.

This clonotype has more than one count but fewer than ten. The V and J genes are TRBV29-1 and TRBJ2-1; 10 bases align to TRBD2. The CDR3 totals 13 residues. CDR1 and CDR2 from the germline V gene are SQVTM and ANQGSEA. The J segment lost 8 bases and the V segment lost 4 bases, leaving 5 bases of the junction unmatched. The CDR3 region is CSVVTGTSDEQFF. The CDR3 nucleotides read TGCAGCGTTGTAACCGGGACTAGCGATGAGCAGTTCTTC.

This clonotype has more than one count but fewer than ten. The chain uses TRBV7-2 and TRBJ2-3; the D call may be TRBD1 or TRBD2 (5 bases each). Trimming took 2 bases from V and 2 from J, leaving 11 bases between them. Germline CDR1 reads SGHTA; CDR2 reads FQGNSA. The CDR3 is 15 amino acids. As DNA, the CDR3 is TGTGCCAGCAGCTTATACGGGACGCACACAGATACGCAGTATTTT. This codes for CASSLYGTHTDTQYF.

This clonotype has only a few counts. This chain links TRBV4-3 with TRBJ1-2, with D tentatively TRBD1 (6 bases). The CDR3 length is 16 residues. The V gene lost 2 bases and the J gene lost 7 bases, with 20 bases spanning the gap. Germline loops: CDR1 LGHNA, CDR2 YSLEER. This CDR3 is CASSQSGRWGASGYTF. The CDR3 region has the DNA TGCGCCAGCAGCCAATCGGGCCGTTGGGGGGCAAGTGGCTACACCTTC.

This chain links TRBV7-8 with TRBJ2-2; weak D call: TRBD2 (6 bases). Germline CDR1 and CDR2: SGHVS and FQNEAQ. Trimming removed 5 bases at V and 7 bases at J, with 20 bases between. The CDR3 contains 16 residues. CDR3 region: CASSGQTGTVLGELFF. As DNA, the CDR3 is TGTGCCAGCAGCGGCCAAACCGGGACTGTGCTCGGGGAGCTGTTTTTT.

The chain uses TRBV28 and TRBJ2-3; D possibly uses TRBD1 or TRBD2 (5 bases each). Trimming removed 1 base at V and 5 bases at J, with 19 bases between. This CDR3 spans 17 amino acids. The germline CDR1 and CDR2 sequences are MDHEN and SYDVKM. The CDR3 is CASSLSGAPSRLDTQYF. The CDR3 nucleotides are TGTGCCAGCAGTTTATCCGGGGCCCCATCAAGATTAGATACGCAGTATTTT.

The genes are TRBV10-3 and TRBJ2-3, with 7 bases that match TRBD2. Germline values: CDR1 ENHRY, CDR2 SYGVKD. The V and J ends lost 2 bases and 4 bases, in that order; junction bases with no gene match: 9. This CDR3 contains 16 residues. The CDR3 spells CAISEVTSWTPDTQYF. CDR3 sequence (DNA): TGTGCCATCAGTGAGGTGACTAGCTGGACCCCAGATACGCAGTATTTT.

This clonotype was seen only a few times. The rearrangement links TRBV7-1 to TRBJ1-6; 8 nucleotides line up with TRBD1. TRBV7-1 is assigned to the ORF class and has an uncertain function. The CDR3 runs 15 residues. Trimming removed 0 bases from V and 8 bases from J; junction bases left unmatched: 3. CDR3 sequence reads: CASSSAQGAYSPLHF. DNA for the CDR3: TGTGCCAGCAGCTCAGCCCAGGGGGCGTATTCACCCCTCCACTTT.

This clonotype was seen a few times. This sequence joins TRBV20-1 and TRBJ1-5; weak D call: TRBD1 (5 bases). Germline V gives CDR1 DFQATT, CDR2 SNEGSKA (reference sequence). V was shortened by 1 base and J by 5 bases, with 12 bases between the two germline ends. This CDR3 contains 14 residues. CDR3 DNA: TGCAGTGCTAGAGGGGTATTAGGGGATCAGCCCCAGCATTTT. It encodes CSARGVLGDQPQHF.

About this clonotype itself: A read error is possible here, since a much larger clone lies one base away. For the CDR3, the DNA is TGTGCCTGGACAGCATCTGGAAACACCATATATTTT. Amino acids: CAWTASGNTIYF. The chain carries TRBV30 and TRBJ1-3; D unresolved. CDR3 size: 12 residues. Deletions cut 4 bases from V and 1 base from J, with 5 bases between. Per germline, CDR1 GTSNPN and CDR2 SVGIG (reference sequence). The variable domain in full, with the rest retrieved from reference TRBV30 and TRBJ1-3, is SQTIHQWPATLVQPVGSPLSLECTVEGTSNPNLYWYRQAAGRGLQLLFYSVGIGQISSEVPQNLSASRPQDRQFILSSKKLLLSDSGFYLCAWTASGNTIYFGEGSWLTVV.

The V call is TRBV6-1, the J call TRBJ2-1; D is uncertain. The CDR3 covers 14 residues. Trimming took off 6 bases at V and 3 bases at J, with 12 bases between the two ends. Per the germline V gene, CDR1 is MNHNS and CDR2 is SASEGT. The CDR3 DNA sequence: TGTGCCAGCAGCCTCCTCGGAGACTACAATGAGCAGTTCTTC. Its translation: CASSLLGDYNEQFF.

This clonotype has a handful of counts. This rearrangement joins TRBV12-3 or TRBV12-4 to TRBJ2-2, with 9 bases aligning to TRBD1. After removal of 3 bases from V and 5 bases from J, the junction contained 4 bases not matched to a gene. The CDR3 length is 15 residues. CDR3 region: CASSFRGQGTGELFF. The CDR3, as DNA: TGTGCCAGCAGTTTTAGGGGACAGGGTACCGGGGAGCTGTTTTTT.

The table lists this clonotype with a few counts. The chain joins TRBV5-1 to TRBJ2-3; 12 bases map to TRBD2. Trimming removed 4 bases from V and 5 bases from J; junction bases left unmatched: 8. Per germline, CDR1 SGHRS and CDR2 YFSETQ. The CDR3 is 16 residues long. CDR3 coding DNA: TGCGCCAGCAGCCCCCGCAAGACTAGCGGGGGAGATACGCAGTATTTT. Protein sequence: CASSPRKTSGGDTQYF.

V gene TRBV7-2 combines with J gene TRBJ2-3; tentatively, D is TRBD2 (5 bases). Germline CDR1 and CDR2: SGHTA and FQGNSA. Trimming pared 5 bases from V and 2 bases from J, leaving 14 bases between. CDR3 length equals 15 residues. Here the CDR3 reads CASSEGFQVTDTQYF. CDR3 DNA sequence: TGTGCCAGCAGCGAGGGATTCCAGGTCACAGATACGCAGTATTTT.

This sequence joins TRBV20-1 and TRBJ2-3; 8 nucleotides line up with TRBD2. J was trimmed by 0 bases and V by 1 base; bases with no gene match: 12. Germline lookup yields CDR1 DFQATT and CDR2 SNEGSKA (reference sequence). This CDR3 region has 18 residues. The CDR3 here is CSARAGLAGGSSTDTQYF. The CDR3 DNA reads TGCAGTGCTAGAGCCGGGCTAGCGGGTGGTTCTAGCACAGATACGCAGTATTTT.

This clonotype has a count of ten or more. This rearrangement joins TRBV18 to TRBJ1-6, with D unresolved. The CDR3 loop spans 13 amino acids. Germline V CDR1 and CDR2: KGHSH, LQKENI. V gave up 3 bases and J gave up 10 bases, with 10 bases separating them. In DNA, the CDR3 is TGTGCCAGCTCACCTGGCCCCGGATCACCCCTCCACTTT. Its protein is CASSPGPGSPLHF.

The rearrangement uses TRBV7-9 and TRBJ2-3; tentatively, D is TRBD1 (5 bases). V was shortened by 5 bases and J by 5 bases, with 14 bases between the two germline ends. This CDR3 contains 14 residues. The germline CDR1 and CDR2 sequences are SEHNR and FQNEAQ (reference sequence). Here the CDR3 reads CASSRSIDRDTQYF. DNA for the CDR3: TGTGCCAGCAGCCGGTCCATTGACAGAGATACGCAGTATTTT.

This chain links TRBV6-5 with TRBJ2-7; 12 bases are a match to TRBD2. Germline lookup yields CDR1 MNHEY and CDR2 SVGAGI. The CDR3 contains 16 residues. Trimming cost V 0 bases and J 4 bases; bases outside gene matches: 4. The CDR3 DNA reads as TGTGCCAGCAGTTACTCGACTAGCGGGAGTAGGTACGAGCAGTACTTC. It is translated as CASSYSTSGSRYEQYF.

A few counts support this clonotype. The chain has TRBV7-2 and TRBJ2-7, with D perhaps TRBD1 (6 bases). Germline V gene lookup returns CDR1 SGHTA and CDR2 FQGNSA. The CDR3 runs to 15 residues. V was clipped by 5 bases and J by 2 bases, with 16 bases between them. CDR3 sequence (DNA): TGTGCCAGCAGCCTCCGACAGGTGGTCGCCTACGAGCAGTACTTC. Its translation is CASSLRQVVAYEQYF.

In this sample, this clonotype turned up many times. This chain joins TRBV29-1 and TRBJ2-1; D possibly corresponds to TRBD2 (6 bases). Germline V gene lookup returns CDR1 SQVTM and CDR2 ANQGSEA. The CDR3 has 15 residues. V lost 4 bases and J lost 1, with 14 bases in between. The CDR3 region is CSVATGGYSYNEQFF. The CDR3 region has the DNA TGCAGCGTTGCCACCGGGGGTTATTCCTACAATGAGCAGTTCTTC.

This clonotype showed up just a few times. The chain has TRBV12-3 or TRBV12-4 and TRBJ2-5; no clear D. The CDR3 is made up of 15 amino acids. Between the trimmed V and J ends, which lost 8 bases and 7 bases, there was a span of 23 bases. The CDR3 coding sequence is TGTGCCAGCTCGCTTGGGCTGAGACGCGATGGGACCCAGTACTTC. This sequence encodes CASSLGLRRDGTQYF.

This chain uses TRBV12-3 or TRBV12-4 with TRBJ2-7, with 7 positions matching TRBD1. This CDR3 comprises 14 residues. V trimming: 5 bases; J trimming: 2 bases; junction bases outside the gene matches: 6. CDR3 bases: TGTGCCAGCAGTCCGGGACAGACCCCCTACGAGCAGTACTTC. Translation: CASSPGQTPYEQYF.